This is a list of T cell receptor beta chains from one sample in a study of blood T cell repertoires in COVID-19. Assay: immunoSEQ multiplex PCR; the TCRdb copy retains only in-frame clones and omits some. The top ten clones hold around 2.9% of a sample with about 140,000 clones, nearly 80% of them seen once. Material: PBMCs or T cells enriched from blood (not recorded which). The receptors shown here come from a woman aged 45 to 65 who had recovered from COVID-19. CDR3s include the opening cysteine and the closing phenylalanine or tryptophan. D genes are given only for firm matches. Rows may omit the clone size; those that give it use once, few, many or a size class.

TGTGCCAGCAGCGTAGACGGGGGGCGCAAAGGAAACACCATATATTTT,CASSVDGGRKGNTIYF,-,-,TRBJ1-3,TRBV9
TGCGCCAGCAGCTCTCGACTAGCTACAGATACGCAGTATTTT,CASSSRLATDTQYF,-,TRBD2,TRBJ2-3,TRBV5-1
TGTGCCAGCAGCACCGGGACTAGCGGGAGCGGGTACAATGAGCAGTTCTTC,CASSTGTSGSGYNEQFF,-,TRBD2,TRBJ2-1,TRBV28
TGTGCCAGCAGCCCCCTAGCGGCCAACTACAATGAGCAGTTCTTC,CASSPLAANYNEQFF,few,TRBD2,TRBJ2-1,TRBV7-8
TGTGCCAGCAGCCTACAGTCCCAAGAGACCCAGTACTTC,CASSLQSQETQYF,-,-,TRBJ2-5,TRBV12-3/TRBV12-4
TGTGCCAGTAGTAGAGGGACAGGGGACTCCTACGAGCAGTACTTC,CASSRGTGDSYEQYF,-,TRBD1,TRBJ2-7,TRBV19
TGTGCCACTGGGCAACACAAACCCTACAATGAGCAGTTCTTC,CATGQHKPYNEQFF,-,-,TRBJ2-1,TRBV19
TGTGCCAGCACCGAACAGGGGTCTAAGACAGAGCAGTACTTC,CASTEQGSKTEQYF,-,TRBD1,TRBJ2-7,TRBV7-2
TGTGCCATCAGTGTAGGGGCCCCCGCCAGCTCCTACAATGAGCAGTTCTTC,CAISVGAPASSYNEQFF,-,-,TRBJ2-1,TRBV10-3
TGTGCCAGCACCAGGGGCCAACACTCTGGAAACACCATATATTTT,CASTRGQHSGNTIYF,-,-,TRBJ1-3,TRBV6-5
TGTGCCAGCAGTTCGGACTGGAAAGTATTAGGCTACACCTTC,CASSSDWKVLGYTF,-,-,TRBJ1-2,TRBV2
TGCAGTGCTAGTTCGGGGCAGGGGACCTACGAGCAGTACTTC,CSASSGQGTYEQYF,-,-,TRBJ2-7,TRBV20-1
TGCAGCGTTGACAGGACAGGGGGAAGGACTGAAGCTTTCTTT,CSVDRTGGRTEAFF,-,TRBD1,TRBJ1-1,TRBV29-1
TGTGCCAGCAGCCTAGGACTAGCGGGAACCCGCCCCTCTCCCGAGACCCAGTACTTC,CASSLGLAGTRPSPETQYF,-,TRBD2,TRBJ2-5,TRBV5-8
TGTGCAAGACCGGGCAGGGCACCTTTCTTT,CARPGRAPFF,-,-,TRBJ1-1,TRBV28
TGTGCCAGCAGTTTAAGACAGCTCCAAGAGACCCAGTACTTC,CASSLRQLQETQYF,-,-,TRBJ2-5,TRBV28
TGCGCCAGCAGCTTTAGCGGGCCCAGCACAGATACGCAGTATTTT,CASSFSGPSTDTQYF,once,TRBD2,TRBJ2-3,TRBV5-1
TGTGCCACCAGACCGGGACAGGGAGGTGAAAAACTGTTTTTT,CATRPGQGGEKLFF,-,TRBD1,TRBJ1-4,TRBV24-1
TGTGCCAGCAGCGCCGGGACAGGAAGACAGCCCCAGCATTTT,CASSAGTGRQPQHF,-,TRBD1,TRBJ1-5,TRBV28
TGTGCCAGCTCACAGGGGGAAAGCTCCTACGAGCAGTACTTC,CASSQGESSYEQYF,-,-,TRBJ2-7,TRBV18
TGTGCCAGCAGTTTAGAGGGAACCGTCAATGAAAAACTGTTTTTT,CASSLEGTVNEKLFF,-,-,TRBJ1-4,TRBV28
TGTGCCAGCAGCCAGAGCCACGAGCAGTACTTC,CASSQSHEQYF,-,-,TRBJ2-7,TRBV3-1/TRBV3-2
TGTGCCTGGAGTCCCCTGACAGGGGCGAATGAAAAACTGTTTTTT,CAWSPLTGANEKLFF,-,TRBD1,TRBJ1-4,TRBV30